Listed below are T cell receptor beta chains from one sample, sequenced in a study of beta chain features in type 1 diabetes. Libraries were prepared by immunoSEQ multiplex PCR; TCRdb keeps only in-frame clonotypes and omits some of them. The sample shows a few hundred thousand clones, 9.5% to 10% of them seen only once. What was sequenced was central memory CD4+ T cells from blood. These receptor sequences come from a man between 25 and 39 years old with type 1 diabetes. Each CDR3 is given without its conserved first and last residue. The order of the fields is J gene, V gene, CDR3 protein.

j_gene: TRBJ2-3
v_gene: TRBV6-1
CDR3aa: ASSDQGASTDTQY

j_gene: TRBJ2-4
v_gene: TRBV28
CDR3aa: ASSYGLIIAKNIQY

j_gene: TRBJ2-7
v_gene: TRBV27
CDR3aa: ASSPMRSQGFSYEQY

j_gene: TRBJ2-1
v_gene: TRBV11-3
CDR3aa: ASSTQGTNEQF

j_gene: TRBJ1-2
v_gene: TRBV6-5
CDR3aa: ASSYSRGGSYGYT

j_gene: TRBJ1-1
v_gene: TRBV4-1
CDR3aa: ASSPGRGDAEEAF

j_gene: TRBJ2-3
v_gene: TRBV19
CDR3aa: ASSDRGTDTQY

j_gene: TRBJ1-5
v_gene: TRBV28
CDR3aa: ASSLPGEGQPQH

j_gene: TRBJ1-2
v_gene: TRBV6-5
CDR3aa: ASSADTFYGYT

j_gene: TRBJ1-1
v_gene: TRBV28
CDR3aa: ASWTGNTEAF

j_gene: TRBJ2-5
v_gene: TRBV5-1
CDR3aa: ASSRTGQETQY

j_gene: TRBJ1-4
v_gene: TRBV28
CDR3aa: ASSSGLGKGREKLF

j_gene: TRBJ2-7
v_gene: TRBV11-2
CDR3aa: ASSEQGEQY

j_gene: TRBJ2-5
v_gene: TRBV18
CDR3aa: ASSSLQGQETQY

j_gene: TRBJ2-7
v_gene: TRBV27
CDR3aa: ASSSHPVYDEQY

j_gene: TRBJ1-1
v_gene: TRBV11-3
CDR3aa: ASSLGPGTEAF

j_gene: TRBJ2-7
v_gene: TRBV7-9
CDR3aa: ASSLTGQGDEQY

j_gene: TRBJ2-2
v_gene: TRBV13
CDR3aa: ASSLLAGGPMNTGELF

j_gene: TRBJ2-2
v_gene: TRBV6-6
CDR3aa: ASSYEAPTNTGELF

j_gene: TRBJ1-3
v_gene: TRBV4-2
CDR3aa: ASSQDGQGGGNTIY

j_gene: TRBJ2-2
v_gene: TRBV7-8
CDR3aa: ASSPTGTSGRTGELF

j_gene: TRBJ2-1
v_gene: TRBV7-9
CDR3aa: ASSLGQYNEQF